The TCR beta chain under discussion was sequenced for a study of blood T cell repertoires in COVID-19. The overall study: T cells, B-cell-depleted T cells, or PBMCs provided the cDNA or gDNA that served as material.

As processed by the authors: Amplification from reference gene primers served as the basis for estimated nucleated cell counts. The assay was immunoSEQ multiplex PCR, and TCRdb's table has in-frame clones only and misses some. V and J calls and clone size follow that table, whereas D and trimming were derived from the DNA. The table shows roughly 53,000 clones, with around 84% occurring only once. From germline, CDR1 is MNHEY and CDR2 SMNVEV (reference sequence). The CDR3 is 18 residues long, counting both termini. Note on this clone: It is unclear where the CDR3 begins or ends on the DNA, so no DNA is shown, and the CDR3 is as TCRdb lists it.

The genes are TRBV27 and TRBJ2-3; the table's D call, TRBD2, was not checked against the DNA. Sequenced: peripheral blood. The TCR sequence derives from a human donor in a cohort sampled during active COVID-19. CDR3 region: CASSLSSLQRTSTDTQYF.